Following are 21 T cell receptor beta chains from one sample sequenced in a study of blood T cell repertoires in COVID-19 (dated by TCRdb to the early 2020s). Library preparation employed the immunoSEQ multiplex PCR assay. In TCRdb, the immuneACCESS table is reduced to in-frame sequences with V and J assigned. These tables do not hold every clone; where another copy was compared, an unresolved V gene accounts for under half, and the others remain unexplained. For this sample the table gives roughly 250,000 clones, of which roughly 84% were detected only once. 0.87% of the sample is in the top ten clones. Input material: peripheral blood. The receptors derive from a human donor with COVID-19, enrolled during active disease. The donor label of this sample is uncertain.

The V and J genes are TRBV13 and TRBJ1-4, with a weak D call TRBD1 (6 bases). V was clipped by 5 bases and J by 3 bases, with 13 bases between them. This CDR3 region has 15 residues. Looked up from germline, CDR1 is PRHDT and CDR2 is FYEKMQ (reference sequence). In DNA form, the CDR3 reads TGTGCCAGCAGCATAACAGGGCGGGCTAATGAAAAACTGTTTTTT. This encodes CASSITGRANEKLFF. The whole variable domain, filled in from reference TRBV13 and TRBJ1-4, reads AAGVIQSPRHLIKEKRETATLKCYPIPRHDTVYWYQQGPGQDPQFLISFYEKMQSDKGSIPDRFSAQQFSDYHSELNMSSLELGDSALYFCASSITGRANEKLFFGSGTQLSVL.

The rearrangement links TRBV28 to TRBJ2-7, with 8 bases aligning to TRBD1. V was clipped by 6 bases and J by 3 bases; unmatched bases: 7. Germline V gene sequence: CDR1 MDHEN, CDR2 SYDVKM. This CDR3 contains 14 residues. The CDR3 DNA is TGTGCCAGCAGGCGGGGAGGACAGGGCTACGAGCAGTACTTC. Its protein product is CASRRGGQGYEQYF.

V gene TRBV27 combines with J gene TRBJ2-7, with 8 bases matching TRBD1. CDR3 length equals 15 residues. Germline assignment: CDR1 MNHEY and CDR2 SMNVEV (reference sequence). The V gene end was trimmed by 3 bases and the J gene end by 2 bases; junction bases not matched to a gene: 6. The CDR3 loop is CASSFGQGETYEQYF. DNA of the CDR3: TGTGCCAGCAGTTTTGGACAGGGTGAAACCTACGAGCAGTACTTC.

The chain carries TRBV7-9 and TRBJ1-6; 8 bases match TRBD1. V was pared by 3 bases and J by 10 bases, with 5 bases of the junction left unmatched. This CDR3 is 14 amino acids long. Germline values: CDR1 SEHNR, CDR2 FQNEAQ (reference sequence). Written as DNA, the CDR3 is TGTGCCAGCAGCTTCGGGACAGGTTACTCACCCCTCCACTTT. Translation: CASSFGTGYSPLHF.

This chain uses TRBV11-3 with TRBJ2-7; 7 nucleotides match TRBD1. Unmatched junction bases numbered 4, after V lost 5 bases and J lost 0 bases. Germline V gene lookup returns CDR1 SGHNT and CDR2 YENEEA. This CDR3 has 14 residues. The CDR3 DNA sequence: TGTGCCAGCAGCCGGGACAGCACCTCCTACGAGCAGTACTTC. Translation gives CASSRDSTSYEQYF.

The J gene is TRBJ1-1, the V gene TRBV7-8; 8 bases are shared with TRBD1. J was trimmed by 10 bases and V by 6 bases; bases with no gene match: 10. Germline-derived CDR1 and CDR2 are SGHVS and FQNEAQ. The CDR3 contains 13 residues. The CDR3 DNA follows: TGTGCCAGCAGACTCGGACAGGGCCGGGGAGCTTTCTTT. Translation: CASRLGQGRGAFF.

The V and J genes are TRBV4-3 and TRBJ1-2, with 8 bases identical to TRBD1. The germline V gene encodes CDR1 LGHNA and CDR2 YSLEER. The CDR3 has 16 amino acids. V lost 0 bases and J lost 3; bases outside the gene matches: 6. CDR3: CASSQDPGQGDYGYTF. DNA of the CDR3: TGCGCCAGCAGCCAAGACCCTGGACAGGGCGACTATGGCTACACCTTC.

This clone was counted a single time. The chain combines TRBV6-1 with TRBJ2-2; D gene uncertain. Germline V gene data show CDR1 as MNHNS and CDR2 as SASEGT. The CDR3 has 14 amino acids. Trimming removed 5 bases at V and 3 bases at J, with 10 bases between. The DNA of the CDR3 is TGTGCCAGCAGTTATTCTCGAGACACCGGGGAGCTGTTTTTT. Translation gives CASSYSRDTGELFF.

This chain links TRBV2 with TRBJ2-2; D is perhaps TRBD2 (6 bases). V shed 7 bases and J shed 1 base, with 7 bases lying between them. In germline, CDR1 is SNHLY, CDR2 FYNNEI. The CDR3 has 13 residues. The DNA for the CDR3 is TGTGCCAGCACGGGACTGAACACCGGGGAGCTGTTTTTT. This translates into CASTGLNTGELFF.

The J gene is TRBJ1-5, the V gene TRBV19; TRBD1 matches at 8 bases. This CDR3 spans 14 amino acids. The J segment lost 5 bases and the V segment lost 6 bases, leaving 6 bases of the junction unmatched. The germline V gene has CDR1 LNHDA and CDR2 SQIVND (reference sequence). The CDR3 spells CASRLQQGDQPQHF. DNA for the CDR3: TGTGCCAGTAGGCTACAACAGGGGGATCAGCCCCAGCATTTT.

V and J are TRBV18 and TRBJ1-1, with 9 bases lining up with TRBD1. The CDR3 is 17 residues long. After removal of 3 bases from V and 0 bases from J, the junction contained 8 bases not matched to a gene. Germline V gives CDR1 KGHSH, CDR2 LQKENI. CDR3 nucleotide sequence: TGTGCCAGCTCACCGCGGACAGGGGCCGACATGAACACTGAAGCTTTCTTT. Its protein product is CASSPRTGADMNTEAFF.

V usage is TRBV19 and J usage is TRBJ1-2, with 7 nucleotides matching TRBD1. CDR3 size: 16 residues. The V gene's germline CDR1 is LNHDA and CDR2 SQIVND (reference sequence). V was pared by 6 bases and J by 5 bases, with 15 bases of the junction left unmatched. This chain's CDR3 is CASRAHKVGQQYGYTF. CDR3 nucleotides: TGTGCCAGTAGGGCCCATAAAGTGGGACAGCAGTATGGCTACACCTTC. Complete variable domain (other parts from reference TRBV19 and TRBJ1-2): DGGITQSPKYLFRKEGQNVTLSCEQNLNHDAMYWYRQDPGQGLRLIYYSQIVNDFQKGDIAEGYSVSREKKESFPLTVTSAQKNPTAFYLCASRAHKVGQQYGYTFGSGTRLTVV.

The genes are TRBV7-2 and TRBJ2-3; 10 bases are a match to TRBD1. The CDR3 consists of 16 residues. From germline, CDR1 is SGHTA and CDR2 FQGNSA. The V and J ends lost 5 bases and 2 bases, in that order; junction bases with no gene match: 7. The CDR3 sequence is CASSARDRGHTDTQYF. For the CDR3, the DNA is TGTGCCAGCAGCGCCCGGGACAGGGGTCACACAGATACGCAGTATTTT.

The V and J genes are TRBV3-1 (or the pseudogene TRBV3-2) and TRBJ2-7; a possible D gene is TRBD1 (5 bases). Germline CDR1 reads LGHDT; CDR2 reads YNNKEL (reference sequence). The V end lost 1 base, the J end lost 6 bases, and 10 bases lay between the germline ends. The CDR3 is 13 residues long. CDR3 sequence: CASSQVETGEQYF. For the CDR3, the DNA is TGTGCCAGCAGCCAAGTAGAAACAGGCGAGCAGTACTTC.

The chain combines TRBV9 with TRBJ2-3, with TRBD2 matching 9 bases. The CDR3 has 15 amino acids. Germline V lookup: CDR1 SGDLS, CDR2 YYNGEE. V shed 2 bases, J shed 0 bases, and the junction held 1 base outside the gene matches. CDR3: CASSVLAGSTDTQYF. CDR3 DNA: TGTGCCAGCAGCGTTCTAGCGGGAAGCACAGATACGCAGTATTTT.

The chain combines TRBV30 with TRBJ1-5; 7 bases are a match to TRBD1. The CDR3 is 15 residues long. Germline V gene data show CDR1 as GTSNPN and CDR2 as SVGIG (reference sequence). The V gene end was trimmed by 4 bases and the J gene end by 5 bases; junction bases not matched to a gene: 11. This CDR3 reads CAWNSPGTADQPQHF. The CDR3, as DNA: TGTGCCTGGAATAGCCCCGGGACAGCCGATCAGCCCCAGCATTTT. Full variable domain (missing parts from reference TRBV30 and TRBJ1-5): SQTIHQWPATLVQPVGSPLSLECTVEGTSNPNLYWYRQAAGRGLQLLFYSVGIGQISSEVPQNLSASRPQDRQFILSSKKLLLSDSGFYLCAWNSPGTADQPQHFGDGTRLSIL.

The chain carries TRBV4-1 and TRBJ1-3; D gene ambiguous. With 0 bases removed from V and 0 bases from J, the gap between germline ends came to 6 bases. CDR3 size: 15 residues. Germline V lookup: CDR1 MGHRA, CDR2 YSYEKL. The CDR3 reads CASSQDPVSGNTIYF. The CDR3 DNA sequence: TGCGCCAGCAGCCAAGATCCGGTCTCTGGAAACACCATATATTTT.

This clone was detected once. The V call is TRBV19, the J call TRBJ2-1; 11 nucleotides match TRBD2. Trimming took 2 bases from V and 5 from J; bases not matched to a gene: 2. The CDR3 has 15 amino acids. Germline V gives CDR1 LNHDA, CDR2 SQIVND (reference sequence). Here the CDR3 DNA reads TGTGCCAGTAGTATATCTAGCGGGGGGCACAATGAGCAGTTCTTC. Residues: CASSISSGGHNEQFF. Full variable domain (outside the CDR3, taken from reference TRBV19 and TRBJ2-1): DGGITQSPKYLFRKEGQNVTLSCEQNLNHDAMYWYRQDPGQGLRLIYYSQIVNDFQKGDIAEGYSVSREKKESFPLTVTSAQKNPTAFYLCASSISSGGHNEQFFGPGTRLTVL.

The rearrangement joins TRBV30 to TRBJ2-7; 7 nucleotides match TRBD2. The CDR3 is 13 amino acids. CDR1 and CDR2 from the germline V gene are GTSNPN and SVGIG (reference sequence). V trimming: 1 base; J trimming: 3 bases; junction bases outside the gene matches: 3. CDR3 residues: CAWSGWEGYEQYF. The CDR3 DNA is TGTGCCTGGAGTGGGTGGGAGGGCTACGAGCAGTACTTC.

The CDR3, as DNA: TGTGCCAGTAGTATAGAACCACAGGGGCCCTTATGGGCTTTCTTT. Residues: CASSIEPQGPLWAFF. The rearrangement links TRBV19 to TRBJ1-1; 7 bases are a match to TRBD1. With 0 bases clipped from V and 11 bases from J, the junction kept 12 bases outside the gene matches. The CDR3 extends over 15 amino acids. Germline values: CDR1 LNHDA, CDR2 SQIVND (reference sequence).

The chain uses TRBV23-1 and TRBJ1-5; D uncertain. TRBV23-1 is an ORF, and what it does is uncertain. The CDR3 runs to 16 residues. Between the trimmed V and J ends, which lost 6 bases and 2 bases, there was a span of 17 bases. CDR3 loop: CASRPRFSRGNQPQHF. The CDR3 DNA reads as TGCGCCAGCAGGCCGCGCTTTAGTAGAGGCAATCAGCCCCAGCATTTT.